The rows below give T cell receptor beta chains drawn from one sample of a study of blood T cell repertoires in COVID-19. Data came from immunoSEQ multiplex PCR; TCRdb stores just in-frame clones and leaves some out. Of 200,000 to 300,000 clones in the sample, 86% were seen once. Sequenced material: PBMCs or T cells enriched from blood (not recorded which). Source of these receptors: a woman between 18 and 29 years old who had recovered from COVID-19. CDR3s include the opening cysteine and the closing phenylalanine or tryptophan. A D gene is named only where the DNA matches it firmly. A clone size is listed for some rows: how often the clone was seen (once, few, many), or a class if it is expanded.

abundance	j_gene	d_gene	v_gene	CDR3aa	CDR3nt
-	TRBJ1-6	TRBD1	TRBV9	CASSATGTGVDSPLHF	TGTGCCAGCAGCGCAACCGGGACAGGGGTGGATTCACCCCTCCACTTT
-	TRBJ1-2	TRBD1	TRBV9	CASSVVGQGYGYTF	TGTGCCAGCAGCGTAGTCGGACAGGGCTATGGCTACACCTTC
-	TRBJ2-2	TRBD2	TRBV5-5	CASSLAWSSGRNTGELFF	TGTGCCAGCAGCTTGGCGTGGAGTAGCGGGAGAAATACCGGGGAGCTGTTTTTT
-	TRBJ1-4	TRBD1	TRBV4-3	CASSQGTGEKLFF	TGCGCCAGCAGCCAAGGGACAGGGGAAAAACTGTTTTTT
-	TRBJ2-1	-	TRBV27	CASSFYWRGPFNEQFF	TGTGCCAGCAGTTTTTATTGGAGGGGACCCTTTAATGAGCAGTTCTTC
-	TRBJ1-4	-	TRBV3-1/TRBV3-2	CASSQGAGDEKLFF	TGTGCCAGCTCCCAAGGGGCGGGGGATGAAAAACTGTTTTTT
-	TRBJ2-3	TRBD1	TRBV27	CASSRTGGGDTQYF	TGTGCCAGCAGCAGAACAGGGGGCGGAGATACGCAGTATTTT
-	TRBJ2-3	-	TRBV5-6	CASSLEGADTQYF	TGTGCCAGCAGCTTGGAAGGGGCGGATACGCAGTATTTT
-	TRBJ2-6	-	TRBV13	CASSLYGSGANVLTF	TGTGCCAGCAGCTTATACGGCTCTGGGGCCAACGTCCTGACTTTC
-	TRBJ2-2	TRBD1	TRBV2	CASRRTRQGHSNTGELFF	TGTGCCAGCAGACGTACGCGACAGGGGCACTCGAACACCGGGGAGCTGTTTTTT
-	TRBJ1-4	-	TRBV6-1	CASSDPGLIGEKLFF	TGTGCCAGCAGTGACCCAGGGTTAATTGGAGAAAAACTGTTTTTT
-	TRBJ2-1	TRBD2	TRBV11-2	CASSYRTSGGYNEQFF	TGTGCCAGCAGCTACCGGACTAGCGGGGGGTACAATGAGCAGTTCTTC
-	TRBJ1-3	-	TRBV7-4	CASSLPTGSSNTIYF	TGTGCCAGCAGCCTACCGACAGGAAGTAGCAACACCATATATTTT
-	TRBJ2-7	-	TRBV7-2	CASSLMNSNSYEQYF	TGTGCCAGCAGCTTAATGAACAGCAACTCCTACGAGCAGTACTTC
-	TRBJ2-3	TRBD2	TRBV10-1	CASSEASGGTTKDTQYF	TGCGCCAGCAGTGAAGCTAGCGGGGGCACGACAAAAGATACGCAGTATTTT
-	TRBJ1-5	-	TRBV15	CATSGGDNQPQHF	TGTGCCACCAGCGGAGGAGATAACCAGCCCCAGCATTTT
-	TRBJ2-1	TRBD2	TRBV19	CASSITSGSSYNEQFF	TGTGCCAGTAGTATAACTAGCGGGAGCTCCTACAATGAGCAGTTCTTC
few	TRBJ2-7	-	TRBV10-3	CAISEQTVISYEQYF	TGTGCCATCAGTGAGCAGACAGTTATCTCCTACGAGCAGTACTTC
-	TRBJ2-7	TRBD1	TRBV29-1	CSVAETGGREQYF	TGCAGCGTCGCCGAGACAGGGGGCCGGGAGCAGTACTTC